This entry is about one T cell receptor (beta chain). Its antigen remains unknown. This sample is drawn from a study of chemoradiotherapy in HPV16-positive cancers. Notes on the study in general: Candidate HPV-specific clones and E7-related TCR motifs grew in tumor during treatment.

Assay: immunoSEQ multiplex PCR; the TCRdb copy retains only in-frame clones and omits some. Of several thousand clones in the sample, around 70% were seen once. The CDR3 is 11 residues long. V was cut by 3 bases and J by 2 bases, with 5 bases left in between. The germline V gene encodes CDR1 SQVTM and CDR2 ANQGSEA. The V gene is TRBV29-1, the J gene TRBJ2-7; maybe TRBD2 (5 bases). Sequences were derived from tumor tissue, sampled from a patient who underwent chemoradiotherapy. The sequence was collected from a human donor with HPV-associated anogenital cancer. The CDR3 reads CSVEGAYEQYF. CDR3 coding DNA: TGCAGCGTTGAGGGAGCCTACGAGCAGTACTTC.